These T cell receptor beta chains were read from a single sample in a study of T cells in Graves' hyperthyroidism and ophthalmopathy. TCRdb ran MiXCR on the multiplex PCR reads and lists one entry per CDR3 protein. The sample comprises under 750,000 distinct CDR3 sequences, 18% of which are singletons, and 15% to 20% rests with the top ten. The sequenced sample consisted of blood. These receptors were collected from a woman aged 50 to 60 with Graves' hyperthyroidism that later progressed to Graves' ophthalmopathy. Each CDR3 is given with its conserved first and last residue. A D gene is named only where the DNA matches it firmly. For some rows the clone size is stated as once, few or many, or as a class when expanded; others skip it.

J gene,D gene,V gene,clone size,CDR3 DNA,CDR3 protein
TRBJ1-2,NA,TRBV5-1,many,TGCGCCAGCAGCCCAAACACTATTGGGACAACCTATGGCTACACCTTC,CASSPNTIGTTYGYTF
TRBJ2-3,NA,TRBV5-8,many,TGTGCCAGCAGCGGGGGACTTCTAGATACGCAGTATTTT,CASSGGLLDTQYF
TRBJ1-3,NA,TRBV12-5,many,TGTGCTAGTGGTTTGGACCGGGGTCCTGGAAACACCATATATTTT,CASGLDRGPGNTIYF
TRBJ1-2,TRBD1,TRBV5-8,few,TGTGCCAGCAGCTTGACAGGGGCTAATAACTATGGCTACACCTTC,CASSLTGANNYGYTF
TRBJ1-6,NA,TRBV14,few,TGTGCCAGCAGCCTAATACGGGGAAGAGATTCACCCCTCCACTTT,CASSLIRGRDSPLHF
TRBJ2-5,TRBD1,TRBV7-2,many,TGTGCCAGCAGCCCCCGGACAGGCTCGGCAGGGACCCAGTACTTC,CASSPRTGSAGTQYF
TRBJ2-2,NA,TRBV24-1,NA,TGTGCCACCAGTGAGTCAGGTAGCGTCGGGGAGCTGTTTTTT,CATSESGSVGELFF
TRBJ1-1,NA,TRBV3-1,many,TGTGCCAGCAGCCAACCTCCAGGGGTGAACACTGAAGCTTTCTTT,CASSQPPGVNTEAFF
TRBJ2-1,NA,TRBV27,few,TGTGCCAGCAGTAGGAACGTGTACCATGAGCAGTTCTTC,CASSRNVYHEQFF
TRBJ1-5,NA,TRBV11-2,few,TGTGCCAGCAGCCTACCCCGACAGGACCATAGCAATCAGCCCCAGCATTTT,CASSLPRQDHSNQPQHF
TRBJ1-2,NA,TRBV5-6,NA,TGTGCCAGCAGCGGAATCAGGGAGATCTATGGCTACACCTTC,CASSGIREIYGYTF
TRBJ1-6,NA,TRBV9,NA,TGTACCAGCAGCACCAGGGTCTCACCCCTCCACTTT,CTSSTRVSPLHF
TRBJ2-3,TRBD1,TRBV2,many,TGTGCCAGCAGCCTCCGGGACAGGGGGGCAGATACGCAGTATTTT,CASSLRDRGADTQYF
TRBJ1-1,NA,TRBV27,few,TGTGCCAGCAGAGGACTCCCGGGCGGCACTGAAGCTTTCTTT,CASRGLPGGTEAFF
TRBJ1-2,TRBD1,TRBV27,NA,TGTGCCAGCAGGCGGACAGGGGTGATCTATGGCTACACCTTC,CASRRTGVIYGYTF
TRBJ1-5,NA,TRBV24-1,NA,TGTGCCACCAGTGAGGGAGGTGATCTGGCCCAGCATTTT,CATSEGGDLAQHF
TRBJ2-2,NA,TRBV27,NA,TGTGCCAGCAGAAGTACAGGGACCGGGGAGCTGTTTTTT,CASRSTGTGELFF
TRBJ1-4,TRBD1,TRBV4-1,NA,TGCGCCAGCAGCCAAGGACAGGGGAGTAATGAAAAACTGTTTTTT,CASSQGQGSNEKLFF
TRBJ1-5,NA,TRBV11-2,NA,TGTGCCAGCAGCCCGGCGGGACGACGGGGTAGCAATCAGCCCCAGCATTTT,CASSPAGRRGSNQPQHF
TRBJ2-6,NA,TRBV12-3/TRBV12-4,few,TGTGCCAGCAGTTTGGACATGCGTGTGTCTGGGGCCAACGTCCTGACTTTC,CASSLDMRVSGANVLTF
TRBJ1-1,TRBD1,TRBV6-1,many,TGTGCCAGCAGGCAGACAGGGGTGGAAGCTTTCTTT,CASRQTGVEAFF
TRBJ1-3,TRBD1,TRBV13,few,TGTGCCAGCGGACCTACAGGGGATGAAGGAAACACCATATATTTT,CASGPTGDEGNTIYF
TRBJ1-1,TRBD1,TRBV7-6,NA,TGTGCCAGCAGCTTAGCAGGGGCTACAGGGGTCGGCACTGAAGCTTTCTTT,CASSLAGATGVGTEAFF
TRBJ1-4,NA,TRBV19,NA,TGTGCCAGTTCTACTGGGGCGTATAGTGAAAAACTGTTTTTT,CASSTGAYSEKLFF
TRBJ1-1,NA,TRBV19,NA,TGTGCCAGTAGTATTAGCTTTGAAGCTTTCTTT,CASSISFEAFF
TRBJ2-2,TRBD1,TRBV9,NA,TGTGCCAGCAGCGTAGAGACAGGGCCTCTCACCGGGGAGCTGTTTTTT,CASSVETGPLTGELFF
TRBJ2-4,NA,TRBV7-9,few,TGTGCCAGCAGCCAATCCCAGGGGGGAAACATTCAGTACTTC,CASSQSQGGNIQYF
TRBJ1-5,NA,TRBV6-1,NA,TGTGCCAGCAGTGTAGACAGCGAATTACCCAGGAGCAATCAGCCCCAGCATTTT,CASSVDSELPRSNQPQHF
TRBJ1-1,NA,TRBV13,many,TGTGCCAGCAGCTTAATGGAACATAAGAACACTGAAGCTTTCTTT,CASSLMEHKNTEAFF
TRBJ2-5,TRBD1,TRBV3-1,few,TGTGCCAGCAGCCAAGATTTGGGACAGGTGGGCCAAGAGACCCAGTACTTC,CASSQDLGQVGQETQYF
TRBJ1-2,NA,TRBV6-1,NA,TGTGCCAGCATGGGGGGATCCAACTATGGCTACACCTTC,CASMGGSNYGYTF
TRBJ2-5,TRBD2,TRBV20-1,many,TGCAGTGCTGATGGCATTCCGGGGGGGCCAGGAGAGACCCAGTACTTC,CSADGIPGGPGETQYF
TRBJ2-7,NA,TRBV20-1,few,TGCAGTGCTAGGCCAACTTCCCTCTACGAGCAGTACTTC,CSARPTSLYEQYF
TRBJ1-4,NA,TRBV3-1,many,TGTGCCAGCAGCCGCTTTGACCTGGTATCGTCTGGAAAAAGTGAAAAACTGTTTTTT,CASSRFDLVSSGKSEKLFF
TRBJ2-5,TRBD1,TRBV6-1,NA,TGTGCCAGCAGTGCCTGGACAGGACAAGAGACCCAGTACTTC,CASSAWTGQETQYF
TRBJ2-5,NA,TRBV28,many,TGTGCCAGCAGTGTACAGGTTACCGGAGGAGAGACCCAGTACTTC,CASSVQVTGGETQYF
TRBJ2-6,NA,TRBV20-1,NA,TGCAGTGCTAGTTCGTACTCTGGGGCCAACGTCCTGACTTTC,CSASSYSGANVLTF
TRBJ2-3,TRBD2,TRBV29-1,NA,TGCAGCGTTGAAGCTAGCGGGGTATCAGATACGCAGTATTTT,CSVEASGVSDTQYF
TRBJ1-6,NA,TRBV12-3/TRBV12-4,many,TGTGCCAGCAGTTTAGGCCAGTATAATTCACCCCTCCACTTT,CASSLGQYNSPLHF
TRBJ1-1,NA,TRBV27,many,TGTGCCAGCAGTTCCCGGGGGGGCCCAACTGAAGCTTTCTTT,CASSSRGGPTEAFF
TRBJ2-7,NA,TRBV3-1,NA,TGTGCCAGCAGCCAAGTGACGGCGGGCTTCGCCTACGAGCAGTACTTC,CASSQVTAGFAYEQYF
TRBJ2-7,TRBD1,TRBV30,few,TGTGCCTGGACCCTCGACAGGGGCTACGAGCAGTACTTC,CAWTLDRGYEQYF
TRBJ2-5,TRBD1,TRBV15,NA,TGTGCCACCAGGACTTTGGACAGGGGGTTCCAAGGGACCCAGTACTTC,CATRTLDRGFQGTQYF
TRBJ2-2,NA,TRBV3-1,NA,TGTGTCAGCAGCCAAAATTTAGGAGCAAACACCGGGGAGCTGTTTTTT,CVSSQNLGANTGELFF
TRBJ2-3,TRBD2,TRBV12-3/TRBV12-4,many,TGTGCCAGCAGGAAGAGGCTAGCGGGGGGGCGCCGCACAGATACGCAGTATTTT,CASRKRLAGGRRTDTQYF
TRBJ2-3,NA,TRBV27,NA,TGTGCCAGCAGTCGATTATCAACAGGAGCAGATACGCAGTATTTT,CASSRLSTGADTQYF